These 13 T cell receptor beta chains came from one sample sequenced in a study of shared clonotypes between healthy human individuals. Only in-frame clones appear in the TCRdb table, and some are missing; sequencing was by immunoSEQ multiplex PCR. The table has some 980,000 clones, around 80% seen once. Material for sequencing was memory CD4+ T cells sorted from blood. Subset indicated: CD45RA-negative fraction. The receptors were sampled from a man between 18 and 29 years old in good health.

This sequence joins TRBV9 and TRBJ1-1; no clear D gene. With 4 bases removed from V and 0 bases from J, the gap between germline ends came to 7 bases. Germline values: CDR1 SGDLS, CDR2 YYNGEE. This CDR3 comprises 13 residues. The CDR3 sequence: CASSPGMNTEAFF. The CDR3 coding sequence is TGTGCCAGCAGCCCCGGCATGAACACTGAAGCTTTCTTT. The full variable domain, with the rest looked up from reference TRBV9 and TRBJ1-1, is DSGVTQTPKHLITATGQRVTLRCSPRSGDLSVYWYQQSLDQGLQFLIQYYNGEERAKGNILERFSAQQFPDLHSELNLSSLELGDSALYFCASSPGMNTEAFFGQGTRLTVV.

The CDR3 DNA is TGTGCCAGCAGTCCCCCGCAGGGACGCTACGAGCAGTACTTC. Translating gives CASSPPQGRYEQYF. The rearrangement uses TRBV28 and TRBJ2-7; D could derive from TRBD1 or TRBD2 (5 bases each). The V gene's germline CDR1 is MDHEN and CDR2 SYDVKM. The CDR3 length is 14 residues. V lost 5 bases and J 3 bases, leaving 14 bases between the germline ends. Variable domain in full (rest from reference TRBV28 and TRBJ2-7): DVKVTQSSRYLVKRTGEKVFLECVQDMDHENMFWYRQDPGLGLRLIYFSYDVKMKEKGDIPEGYSVSREKKERFSLILESASTNQTSMYLCASSPPQGRYEQYFGPGTRLTVT.

This chain joins TRBV7-9 and TRBJ2-5; D gene unclear. The germline gives CDR1 SEHNR, CDR2 FQNEAQ (reference sequence). The CDR3 runs to 14 residues. The ends were cut back, 1 base at V and 3 bases at J, with 9 bases in the middle. CDR3 in amino acids: CASSLGAVKETQYF. The CDR3 DNA reads as TGTGCCAGCAGCTTAGGGGCAGTTAAAGAGACCCAGTACTTC.

The genes are TRBV5-1 and TRBJ1-1, with 7 bases identical to TRBD1. The CDR3 runs to 14 residues. The germline CDR1 and CDR2 sequences are SGHRS and YFSETQ. J lost 0 bases, V lost 4 bases, and 3 bases had no gene match. The CDR3 here is CASSTGQMNTEAFF. CDR3 coding DNA: TGCGCCAGCAGCACGGGACAGATGAACACTGAAGCTTTCTTT.

This clone was picked up a small number of times. The V call is TRBV5-1, the J call TRBJ2-1; 10 nucleotides line up with TRBD2. J lost 1 base, V lost 2 bases, and 15 bases had no gene match. Germline loops: CDR1 SGHRS, CDR2 YFSETQ. This CDR3 spans 20 amino acids. CDR3: CASSFPAGGKYPRSYNEQFF. CDR3 coding DNA: TGCGCCAGCAGCTTTCCAGCGGGGGGGAAGTACCCTAGATCCTACAATGAGCAGTTCTTC.

This clone appeared a single time. This chain connects TRBV5-8 to TRBJ2-6; 9 positions agree with TRBD1. V lost 3 bases, J lost 2 bases, and 0 bases stayed unmatched. The CDR3 covers 15 residues. Germline CDR1 and CDR2: SGHTS and YDEGEE. The CDR3 protein is CASSWDRAGANVLTF. In DNA form, the CDR3 reads TGTGCCAGCAGCTGGGACAGGGCTGGGGCCAACGTCCTGACTTTC.

The chain links TRBV5-4 to TRBJ2-2, with D perhaps given as TRBD1 or TRBD2 (6 bases each). The germline V gene has CDR1 SGHNT and CDR2 YYREEE (reference sequence). The CDR3 sequence is 16 residues long. Trimming pared 5 bases from V and 2 bases from J, leaving 16 bases between. CDR3 in DNA: TGTGCCAGCAGTCTTCTTCCGGGGGCAAACACCGGGGAGCTGTTTTTT. Its translation: CASSLLPGANTGELFF.

This clone was detected only a few times. This chain uses TRBV28 with TRBJ2-7, with 7 bases matching TRBD1. Per the germline V gene, CDR1 is MDHEN and CDR2 is SYDVKM. The V gene end was trimmed by 6 bases and the J gene end by 0 bases; junction bases not matched to a gene: 11. The CDR3 length is 16 residues. The CDR3 DNA is TGTGCCAGCAGAAGCCATCCGGGACAGTCCTCCTACGAGCAGTACTTC. Protein sequence: CASRSHPGQSSYEQYF.

As to this clone: A single base separates this from a much larger clone, so it may be a read error. Other DNA sequences from this sample encode an identical CDR3 as well. The chain carries TRBV7-2 and TRBJ2-7; D is undetermined. Trimming took 2 bases from V and 3 from J, leaving 2 bases between them. The V gene's germline CDR1 is SGHTA and CDR2 FQGNSA. There are 11 residues in the CDR3. CDR3 in DNA: TGTGCCAGCAGCTTAAACTACGAGCAGTACTTC. This gives the protein CASSLNYEQYF.

The chain joins TRBV28 to TRBJ2-5; D ambiguous. The CDR3 is 15 residues long. Trimming cost V 2 bases and J 2 bases, with 12 bases left between them. From germline, CDR1 is MDHEN and CDR2 SYDVKM. CDR3 coding DNA: TGTGCCAGCAGTTTAGGAGCCAGGCGACAAGAGACCCAGTACTTC. Protein product: CASSLGARRQETQYF.

V and J are TRBV2 and TRBJ2-5, with D maybe TRBD2 (6 bases). The germline V gene has CDR1 SNHLY and CDR2 FYNNEI. Trimming stripped 3 bases from V and 5 bases from J, with 16 bases between. This CDR3 is 15 amino acids long. The CDR3: CASSDFGSRVETQYF. CDR3 in DNA: TGTGCCAGCAGTGACTTCGGGAGTAGGGTGGAGACCCAGTACTTC.

The CDR3 nucleotides are TGTGCCAGCAGCTTGAGCGGGCTCCTCACAGATACGCAGTATTTT. Residues: CASSLSGLLTDTQYF. V gene TRBV7-2 combines with J gene TRBJ2-3; D is perhaps TRBD2 (6 bases). Trimming left V 3 bases short and J 2 bases short, with 12 bases between. The germline gives CDR1 SGHTA, CDR2 FQGNSA. The CDR3 totals 15 residues. The full variable domain, with the rest looked up from reference TRBV7-2 and TRBJ2-3, is GAGVSQSPSNKVTEKGKDVELRCDPISGHTALYWYRQSLGQGLEFLIYFQGNSAPDKSGLPSDRFSAERTGGSVSTLTIQRTQQEDSAVYLCASSLSGLLTDTQYFGPGTRLTVL.

This chain links TRBV6-5 with TRBJ2-1; 12 nucleotides agree with TRBD2. CDR1 and CDR2 (germline): MNHEY, SVGAGI. There are 16 residues in the CDR3. V gave up 4 bases and J gave up 4 bases; unmatched junction bases: 5. The CDR3 sequence is CASSLNLAGGYNEQFF. CDR3 nucleotides: TGTGCCAGCAGTTTGAATCTAGCGGGAGGGTACAATGAGCAGTTCTTC.